This TCR beta chain was recovered during a study of spatial heterogeneity in lung cancer. Points from the study as a whole: Tracking of tumor mutation counts was seen in expanded intratumoral alpha and beta TCR counts. It was estimated that coverage of tumor T cells reached around 6.3% for alpha chains and around 13% for beta chains.

This CDR3 region has 21 residues. A word on this clonotype: Antigen: not known.

Time point specified: sample taken at primary tumor resection. Donation came from 70 or so patients with untreated early-stage non-small cell lung cancer. Whole RNA obtained from tumor, nontumor lung or frozen PBMC underwent sequencing without sorting. Unique molecular identifiers, one per molecule, were present on every TCR cDNA molecule. MiXCR, run by TCRdb on the 5' RACE reads, gives a single entry per CDR3 protein. Among around 1,600 distinct CDR3 sequences listed, around 9.3% were seen once. The sequences come from lung tumor tissue, collected at surgery. This TCR came from a male donor with early-stage non-small cell lung cancer. V usage is TRBV22-1 and J usage is TRBJ2-7. TRBV22-1 is shown as a pseudogene. CDR3 nucleotide sequence: TGTCCGGGGCTGCACGCGCGCTACACTGACTGGCTCAGCGTGTACCAGCTGAGAGACTACTTC. This sequence encodes CPGLHARYTDWLSVYQLRDYF.